The rows below give T cell receptor beta chains drawn from one sample of a study of blood T cell repertoires in COVID-19. The assay was immunoSEQ multiplex PCR, and TCRdb's table has in-frame clones only and misses some. The table includes approximately 500,000 clones, roughly 90% detected once. The sample taken for sequencing was PBMCs or T cells enriched from blood (not recorded which). The receptors come from a woman aged 40 to 55 who had recovered from COVID-19. Each CDR3 is given without its conserved first and last residue. D genes are given only for firm matches.

TRBV5-4	.	ASSLAGANADTQY
TRBV5-4	TRBD1	ASSDPTGANYGYT
TRBV27	.	ASSLMTVGSPLH
TRBV20-1	TRBD1	SASRDRGYEQY
TRBV25-1	.	ASSESKLYGYT
TRBV10-2	TRBD1	ASRMGQGRGDTEAF
TRBV9	TRBD2	ASSPIAGKDYEQY
TRBV4-3	TRBD1	ASSQFTGATNYGYT
TRBV29-1	TRBD1	SVEGGQGFSSYEQY
TRBV7-9	.	ASSLNSASYNEQF
TRBV15	TRBD1	ATSRGDRPNYGYT
TRBV4-3	TRBD1	ASSQVGQGRTEAF
TRBV11-2	TRBD1	ASSPIGESGQGYGYT
TRBV4-3	.	ASSQRQGSEQY
TRBV4-3	.	ASSQVGRTDTQY
TRBV6-5	.	ASTLSSASSYEQY
TRBV18	.	ASSPLVTMTGELF
TRBV3-1/TRBV3-2	TRBD1	ASSHRTGSEQY
TRBV15	TRBD1	ATSRSGTGAFSGANVLT
TRBV5-1	.	ASSLDRTNTEAF
TRBV5-3	.	ARSSKEGGRTGELF
TRBV21-1	.	ASSYRGSDEQY
TRBV25-1	TRBD2	ASSPSGSGAETQY
TRBV7-2	.	ASSLMAGATGELF
TRBV2	TRBD2	ASKLASFNEQY
TRBV19	.	ASSIVARTYNEQF